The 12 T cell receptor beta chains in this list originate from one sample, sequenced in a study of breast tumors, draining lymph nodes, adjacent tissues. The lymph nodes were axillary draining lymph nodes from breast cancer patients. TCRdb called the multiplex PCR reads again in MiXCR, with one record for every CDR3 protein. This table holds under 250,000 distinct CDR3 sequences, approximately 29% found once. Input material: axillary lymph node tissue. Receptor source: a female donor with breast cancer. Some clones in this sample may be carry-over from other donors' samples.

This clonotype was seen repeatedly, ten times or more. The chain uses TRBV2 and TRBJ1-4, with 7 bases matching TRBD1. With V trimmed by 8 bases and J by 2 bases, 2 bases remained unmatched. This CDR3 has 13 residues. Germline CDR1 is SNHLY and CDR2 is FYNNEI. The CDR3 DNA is TGTGCCAGCCAGGGGGGGACTAATGAAAAACTGTTTTTT. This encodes CASQGGTNEKLFF.

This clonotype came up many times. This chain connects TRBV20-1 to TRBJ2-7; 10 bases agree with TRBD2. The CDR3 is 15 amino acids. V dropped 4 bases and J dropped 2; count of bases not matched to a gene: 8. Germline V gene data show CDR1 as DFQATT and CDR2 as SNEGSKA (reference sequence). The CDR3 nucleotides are TGCAGTGCTAACCCACTAGCGGGATCGACCTACGAGCAGTACTTC. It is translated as CSANPLAGSTYEQYF.

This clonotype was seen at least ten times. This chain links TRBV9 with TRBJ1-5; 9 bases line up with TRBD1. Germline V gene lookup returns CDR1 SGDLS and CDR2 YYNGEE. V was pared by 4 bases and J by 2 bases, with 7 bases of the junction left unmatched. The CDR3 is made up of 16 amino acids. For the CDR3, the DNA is TGTGCCAGCAGCTCGGGACAGGGAGAACGCAATCAGCCCCAGCATTTT. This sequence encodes CASSSGQGERNQPQHF.

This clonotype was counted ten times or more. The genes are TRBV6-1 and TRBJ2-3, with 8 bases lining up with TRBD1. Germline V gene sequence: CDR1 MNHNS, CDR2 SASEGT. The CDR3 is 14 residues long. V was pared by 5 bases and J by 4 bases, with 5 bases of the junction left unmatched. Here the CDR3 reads CASSLQGAADTQYF. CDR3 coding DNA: TGTGCCAGCAGTCTCCAGGGGGCGGCAGATACGCAGTATTTT.

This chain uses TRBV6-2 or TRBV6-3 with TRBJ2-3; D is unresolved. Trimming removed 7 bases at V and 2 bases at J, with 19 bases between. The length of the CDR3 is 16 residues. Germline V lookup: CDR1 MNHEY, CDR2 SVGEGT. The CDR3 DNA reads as TGTGCCAGCATGTTTGAAGGTTGGCGGACCACAGATACGCAGTATTTT. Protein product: CASMFEGWRTTDTQYF.

The CDR3, as DNA: TGCAGCGTAGGAACCGGGAGGGCCACAGATACGCAGTATTTT. Encoded protein: CSVGTGRATDTQYF. V and J are TRBV20-1 and TRBJ2-3, with 8 bases lining up with TRBD2. In germline, CDR1 is DFQATT, CDR2 SNEGSKA (reference sequence). There are 14 residues in the CDR3.

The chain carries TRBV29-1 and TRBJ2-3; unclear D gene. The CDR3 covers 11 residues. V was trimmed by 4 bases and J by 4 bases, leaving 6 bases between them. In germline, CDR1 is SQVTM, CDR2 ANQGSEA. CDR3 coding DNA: TGCAGCGTTGGGGGTTCAGATACGCAGTATTTT. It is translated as CSVGGSDTQYF.

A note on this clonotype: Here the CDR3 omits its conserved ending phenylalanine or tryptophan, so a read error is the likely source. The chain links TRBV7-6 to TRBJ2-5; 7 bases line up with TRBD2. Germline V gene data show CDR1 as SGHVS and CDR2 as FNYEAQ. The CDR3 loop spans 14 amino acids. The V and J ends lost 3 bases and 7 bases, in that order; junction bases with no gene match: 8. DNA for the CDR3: TGTGCCAGCAGCTTGGCAGGGAGGGGAGGGACCCAGTACCTC. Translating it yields CASSLAGRGGTQYL.

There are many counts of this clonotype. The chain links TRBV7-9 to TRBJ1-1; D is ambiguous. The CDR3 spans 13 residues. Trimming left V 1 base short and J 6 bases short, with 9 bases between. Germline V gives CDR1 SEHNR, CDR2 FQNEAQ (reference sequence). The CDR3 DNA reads TGTGCCAGCAGCTTAGGAGGAAGCGCTGAAGCTTTCTTT. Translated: CASSLGGSAEAFF.

Written as DNA, the CDR3 is TGTGCCAGCAGCCAAATGACTAGCGGGAGGGCCAAGACCCAGTACTTC. As protein: CASSQMTSGRAKTQYF. The chain links TRBV14 to TRBJ2-5; 14 bases line up with TRBD2. The CDR3 consists of 16 residues. Germline loops: CDR1 SGHDN, CDR2 FVKESK. V shed 2 bases, J shed 6 bases, and the junction held 5 bases outside the gene matches.

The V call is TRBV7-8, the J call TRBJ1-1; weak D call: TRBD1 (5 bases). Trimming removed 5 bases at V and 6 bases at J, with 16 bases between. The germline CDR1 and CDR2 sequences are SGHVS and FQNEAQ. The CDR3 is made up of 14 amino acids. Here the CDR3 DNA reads TGTGCCAGCAGCCCAGACAGCAGAATCGCTGAAGCTTTCTTT. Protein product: CASSPDSRIAEAFF. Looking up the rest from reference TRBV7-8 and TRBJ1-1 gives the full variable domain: GAGVSQSPRYKVAKRGQDVALRCDPISGHVSLFWYQQALGQGPEFLTYFQNEAQLDKSGLPSDRFFAERPEGSVSTLKIQRTQQEDSAVYLCASSPDSRIAEAFFGQGTRLTVV.

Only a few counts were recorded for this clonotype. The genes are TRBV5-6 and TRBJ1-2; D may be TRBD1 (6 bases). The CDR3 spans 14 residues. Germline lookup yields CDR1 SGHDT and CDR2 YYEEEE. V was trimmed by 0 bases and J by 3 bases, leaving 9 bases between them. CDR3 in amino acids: CASSLVGGDYGYTF. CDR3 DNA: TGTGCCAGCAGCTTGGTAGGGGGTGACTATGGCTACACCTTC.